The 30 T cell receptor beta chains reported below all come from one sample, sequenced in a study of OX40 agonist ivuxolimab in advanced cancers. Using immunoSEQ multiplex PCR, the repertoire was profiled, and TCRdb retains in-frame clones only, with some absent. The sample shows 99,000 or so clones, approximately 93% of them seen only once. Sequenced here: CD4+ or CD8+ T cells sorted from blood, sampled in a trial of the OX40 agonist ivuxolimab. All receptors come from an adult with an advanced solid tumor such as melanoma, head and neck, liver or kidney cancer.

The chain recombines TRBV7-2 with TRBJ2-7; 8 positions agree with TRBD2. The CDR3 totals 15 residues. Trimming removed 4 bases from V and 2 bases from J; junction bases left unmatched: 7. CDR1 SGHTA and CDR2 FQGNSA come from the germline V gene. CDR3 sequence: CASSSRAGAPYEQYF. The CDR3 bases are TGTGCCAGCAGCTCCCGAGCGGGAGCACCCTACGAGCAGTACTTC.

The chain links TRBV6-5 to TRBJ1-1; D remains unclear. The CDR3 sequence is 15 residues long. Germline CDR1 reads MNHEY; CDR2 reads SVGAGI. The V gene lost 2 bases and the J gene lost 0 bases, with 10 bases spanning the gap. DNA of the CDR3: TGTGCCAGCAGTTACGGTCGGGCAATGAACACTGAAGCTTTCTTT. Protein product: CASSYGRAMNTEAFF.

This chain joins TRBV18 and TRBJ2-5; D is uncertain. V gave up 3 bases and J gave up 5 bases, with 10 bases separating them. Germline V gene lookup returns CDR1 KGHSH and CDR2 LQKENI. This CDR3 contains 13 residues. CDR3 sequence (DNA): TGTGCCAGCTCACCCGTGGGAAGGGAGACCCAGTACTTC. Protein product: CASSPVGRETQYF.

In its sample, this clone was seen once. A junction end diverges from the germline sequence, so it may reflect a read error. The chain links TRBV5-6 to TRBJ2-7; 8 bases align to TRBD2. The CDR3 covers 12 residues. Germline CDR1 is SGHDT and CDR2 is YYEEEE. The CDR3 region is CASTTGGVPRVF. In nucleotides, the CDR3 is TGTGCCAGCACCACCGGGGGGGTCCCCCGGGTCTTC. The full variable domain, in which reference TRBV5-6 and TRBJ2-7 provide the parts outside the CDR3, is DAGVTQSPTHLIKTRGQQVTLRCSPKSGHDTVSWYQQALGQGPQFIFQYYEEEERQRGNFPDRFSGHQFPNYSSELNVNALLLGDSALYLCASTTGGVPRVFGPGTRLTVT.

J is TRBJ1-2 and V is TRBV19; 8 nucleotides agree with TRBD1. This CDR3 comprises 14 residues. Trimming at V came to 5 bases and at J to 3 bases, leaving 5 bases not matched to a gene. Per germline, CDR1 LNHDA and CDR2 SQIVND (reference sequence). This chain's CDR3 is CASSSRDRHYGYTF. CDR3 nucleotides: TGTGCCAGTAGTTCCCGGGACAGGCACTATGGCTACACCTTC.

The gene calls are TRBV27 and TRBJ1-6; D ambiguous. Germline CDR1 is MNHEY and CDR2 is SMNVEV (reference sequence). The CDR3 spans 13 residues. V dropped 6 bases and J dropped 6 bases, with 9 bases sitting between them. CDR3 in amino acids: CASSLRFNSPLHF. The CDR3, as DNA: TGTGCCAGCAGCCTCCGGTTTAATTCACCCCTCCACTTT.

V usage is TRBV5-5 and J usage is TRBJ2-1, with D perhaps TRBD1 (6 bases). CDR1 is SGHKS and CDR2 is YYEKEE in the germline V gene (reference sequence). V shed 0 bases and J shed 0 bases, with 13 bases lying between them. There are 17 residues in the CDR3. CDR3 nucleotides: TGTGCCAGCAGCTTGGCACGGACAGCCTTCTCCTACAATGAGCAGTTCTTC. Protein sequence: CASSLARTAFSYNEQFF.

The V and J genes are TRBV7-2 and TRBJ2-3; 7 nucleotides match TRBD2. The J segment lost 4 bases and the V segment lost 5 bases, leaving 12 bases of the junction unmatched. The CDR3 contains 16 residues. Germline lookup yields CDR1 SGHTA and CDR2 FQGNSA. The CDR3 sequence is CASSQTSSGGADTQYF. The CDR3, as DNA: TGTGCCAGCAGCCAAACCTCATCGGGAGGAGCAGATACGCAGTATTTT.

This sequence joins TRBV19 and TRBJ1-1, with D unresolved. The CDR3 is made up of 13 amino acids. The V end was cut by 7 bases, the J end by 10 bases, with 19 bases between. CDR1 and CDR2 (germline): LNHDA, SQIVND (reference sequence). As DNA, the CDR3 is TGTGCCAGTACCTTATCCAAGAGTCCTCGAGCTTTCTTT. Translating gives CASTLSKSPRAFF.

The rearrangement joins TRBV4-3 to TRBJ1-5, with D possibly TRBD1 on 5 matching bases. V shed 1 base and J shed 6 bases, with 10 bases lying between them. The CDR3 totals 14 residues. Germline V gene sequence: CDR1 LGHNA, CDR2 YSLEER. The DNA of the CDR3 is TGCGCCAGCAGCCAAGGGGGACTGGGTCAGCCCCAGCATTTT. This gives the protein CASSQGGLGQPQHF.

The V gene is TRBV19, the J gene TRBJ1-1; D may be TRBD1 (5 bases). CDR3 length: 14 amino acids. CDR1 LNHDA and CDR2 SQIVND come from the germline V gene (reference sequence). Trimming removed 3 bases at V and 3 bases at J, with 11 bases between. As DNA, the CDR3 is TGTGCCAGTAGTATTCGGGGAGGGGACACTGAAGCTTTCTTT. Amino acid sequence: CASSIRGGDTEAFF.

V and J are TRBV6-1 and TRBJ2-3; D gene unclear. Trimming took off 1 base at V and 7 bases at J, with 12 bases between the two ends. Germline values: CDR1 MNHNS, CDR2 SASEGT. The CDR3 length is 14 residues. The CDR3 DNA reads as TGTGCCAGCAGTGAAGACGGCTCATTTAATACGCAGTATTTT. Its translation is CASSEDGSFNTQYF.

V is TRBV10-3 and J is TRBJ1-2; 9 nucleotides agree with TRBD1. Germline values: CDR1 ENHRY, CDR2 SYGVKD. The CDR3 has 15 residues. Trimming cost V 5 bases and J 8 bases; bases outside gene matches: 12. This chain's CDR3 is CAISSGTGIGEGYTF. Written as DNA, the CDR3 is TGTGCCATCAGTTCCGGGACAGGGATCGGCGAGGGCTACACCTTC.

This chain joins TRBV5-5 and TRBJ2-5; unclear D gene. The CDR3 totals 13 residues. Germline loops: CDR1 SGHKS, CDR2 YYEKEE (reference sequence). V was pared by 8 bases and J by 3 bases, with 14 bases between. The CDR3 coding sequence is TGTGCCAGTAATCCCGTGGGGAAAGAGACCCAGTACTTC. It specifies CASNPVGKETQYF. The entire variable domain, with the rest obtained from reference TRBV5-5 and TRBJ2-5, is as follows: DAGVTQSPTHLIKTRGQQVTLRCSPISGHKSVSWYQQVLGQGPQFIFQYYEKEERGRGNFPDRFSARQFPNYSSELNVNALLLGDSALYLCASNPVGKETQYFGPGTRLLVL.

This chain links TRBV18 with TRBJ2-7; 10 bases align to TRBD2. V trimming: 4 bases; J trimming: 5 bases; junction bases outside the gene matches: 8. Germline CDR1 reads KGHSH; CDR2 reads LQKENI. The CDR3 runs 15 residues. Here the CDR3 reads CASSRWTSGSDEQYF. The CDR3 DNA sequence: TGTGCCAGCTCACGGTGGACTAGCGGATCTGACGAGCAGTACTTC.

The chain couples TRBV5-4 to TRBJ2-3; D unclear. The V end was cut by 4 bases, the J end by 2 bases, with 17 bases between. The CDR3 spans 16 residues. Germline assignment: CDR1 SGHNT and CDR2 YYREEE (reference sequence). The chain's CDR3 is CASSQTYAGPTDTQYF. In DNA form, the CDR3 reads TGTGCCAGCAGCCAGACCTACGCAGGCCCCACAGATACGCAGTATTTT. The whole variable domain, remainder taken from reference TRBV5-4 and TRBJ2-3, is ETGVTQSPTHLIKTRGQQVTLRCSSQSGHNTVSWYQQALGQGPQFIFQYYREEENGRGNFPPRFSGLQFPNYSSELNVNALELDDSALYLCASSQTYAGPTDTQYFGPGTRLTVL.

Written as DNA, the CDR3 is TGTGCCAGCAGCGCCCCGGGGCCCCAGTCGCGAGCTTTCTTT. Protein sequence: CASSAPGPQSRAFF. The rearrangement links TRBV9 to TRBJ1-1, with D perhaps matching TRBD1 (5 bases). V dropped 3 bases and J dropped 10 bases, with 19 bases sitting between them. This CDR3 region has 14 residues. Per the germline V gene, CDR1 is SGDLS and CDR2 is YYNGEE.

The V call is TRBV28, the J call TRBJ2-7; tentative D call: TRBD1 (6 bases). Germline values: CDR1 MDHEN, CDR2 SYDVKM. The CDR3 runs to 14 residues. The V end lost 7 bases, the J end lost 1 base, and 14 bases lay between the germline ends. CDR3: CASTKGDISYEQYF. The CDR3 DNA reads as TGTGCCAGCACCAAGGGGGACATTTCCTACGAGCAGTACTTC.

V usage is TRBV28 and J usage is TRBJ1-3; perhaps TRBD1 as D (5 bases). Germline V CDR1 and CDR2: MDHEN, SYDVKM. The CDR3 sequence is 15 residues long. With 8 bases removed from V and 3 bases from J, the gap between germline ends came to 17 bases. The CDR3 nucleotides are TGTGCCAGCCGCCCCCCGGGGGGAGATGGAAACACCATATATTTT. Its translation: CASRPPGGDGNTIYF.

This clone has a single count. This chain joins TRBV7-3 and TRBJ2-2, with D possibly TRBD2 on 5 matching bases. V lost 6 bases, J lost 1 base, and 12 bases lay in between. This CDR3 spans 15 amino acids. Germline V gene lookup returns CDR1 SGHTA and CDR2 FQGTGA. The DNA for the CDR3 is TGTGCCAGCAGAGGAGTAAGCGGGAACACCGGGGAGCTGTTTTTT. Its protein is CASRGVSGNTGELFF.

This sequence joins TRBV7-2 and TRBJ2-1, with D maybe TRBD2 (5 bases). Germline V gene lookup returns CDR1 SGHTA and CDR2 FQGNSA. The CDR3 is 15 amino acids. V shed 5 bases and J shed 0 bases, with 11 bases lying between them. The CDR3 loop is CASSPLGSSYNEQFF. In nucleotides, the CDR3 is TGTGCCAGCAGCCCGTTGGGGAGCTCCTACAATGAGCAGTTCTTC.

This clone was seen only once. The V and J genes are TRBV5-8 and TRBJ1-2; TRBD1 might be the D (6 bases). This CDR3 is built from 14 residues. V was clipped by 3 bases and J by 1 base, with 10 bases between them. Germline CDR1 and CDR2: SGHTS and YDEGEE. The CDR3 region is CASSSLQGNYGYTF. CDR3 DNA sequence: TGTGCCAGCAGCTCTCTACAGGGTAACTATGGCTACACCTTC.

In nucleotides, the CDR3 is TGTGCCAGCAGCGGGGGCAGTAGCGGGAGTTACGAGCAGTACTTC. Its protein product is CASSGGSSGSYEQYF. The chain couples TRBV6-5 to TRBJ2-7; 9 bases match TRBD2. The junction had 10 bases not matched to a gene; V was cut back by 6 bases and J by 4 bases. The CDR3 contains 15 residues. Looked up from germline, CDR1 is MNHEY and CDR2 is SVGAGI.

The gene calls are TRBV19 and TRBJ2-1; D is uncertain. V lost 9 bases and J 2 bases, leaving 14 bases between the germline ends. Germline CDR1 is LNHDA and CDR2 is SQIVND (reference sequence). The CDR3 extends over 14 amino acids. The CDR3 DNA reads TGTGCCAGCCAACTCCGGGCGCCCTACAATGAGCAGTTCTTC. It encodes CASQLRAPYNEQFF.

The gene calls are TRBV14 and TRBJ2-2; perhaps D is TRBD1 or TRBD2 (5 bases each). Between the trimmed V and J ends, which lost 6 bases and 6 bases, there was a span of 17 bases. This CDR3 has 15 residues. CDR1 is SGHDN and CDR2 is FVKESK in the germline V gene. The CDR3 bases are TGTGCCAGCAGTCCCCAGGGAGTAGGAGCCGGGGAGCTGTTTTTT. Amino acids: CASSPQGVGAGELFF.

The chain is built from TRBV28 and TRBJ2-1; 12 positions match TRBD2. V dropped 4 bases and J dropped 7; count of bases not matched to a gene: 5. CDR3 size: 15 residues. Looked up from germline, CDR1 is MDHEN and CDR2 is SYDVKM. CDR3 sequence: CASSYGTSGRNEQFF. The CDR3 coding sequence is TGTGCCAGCAGTTACGGGACTAGCGGGCGGAATGAGCAGTTCTTC.

This clone was observed a few times. The rearrangement joins TRBV7-2 to TRBJ1-2; D perhaps matches TRBD1 (6 bases). Germline V gene data show CDR1 as SGHTA and CDR2 as FQGNSA. This CDR3 has 15 residues. V was pared by 1 base and J by 4 bases, with 13 bases between. CDR3 loop: CASSLEVSGAYGYTF. The CDR3 DNA reads as TGTGCCAGCAGCTTAGAAGTATCGGGGGCCTATGGCTACACCTTC.

The chain is built from TRBV2 and TRBJ2-7, with D perhaps matching TRBD1 (6 bases). This CDR3 has 14 residues. Germline V gene data show CDR1 as SNHLY and CDR2 as FYNNEI. The germline V and J ends were trimmed by 9 bases and 1 base, with 16 bases remaining between them. DNA for the CDR3: TGTGCCAGAGTGACGGGACAATCTTCCTACGAGCAGTACTTC. This gives the protein CARVTGQSSYEQYF. Complete variable domain (other parts from reference TRBV2 and TRBJ2-7): EPEVTQTPSHQVTQMGQEVILRCVPISNHLYFYWYRQILGQKVEFLVSFYNNEISEKSEIFDDQFSVERPDGSNFTLKIRSTKLEDSAMYFCARVTGQSSYEQYFGPGTRLTVT.

The chain uses TRBV28 and TRBJ2-7; 8 bases are a match to TRBD2. The CDR3 contains 14 residues. After removal of 8 bases from V and 6 bases from J, the junction contained 12 bases not matched to a gene. In germline, CDR1 is MDHEN, CDR2 SYDVKM. The CDR3 DNA reads as TGTGCCAGCTTCACCGGAACGGGGGGGTTCGAGCAGTACTTC. Amino acids: CASFTGTGGFEQYF.

The rearrangement links TRBV20-1 to TRBJ1-1; the D gene is possibly TRBD1 (6 bases). The CDR3 consists of 11 residues. Trimming shortened V by 6 bases and J by 7 bases, and 12 bases separated the two germline ends. Germline lookup yields CDR1 DFQATT and CDR2 SNEGSKA (reference sequence). The chain's CDR3 is CSARGPGEAFF. CDR3 nucleotide sequence: TGCAGTGCCAGGGGCCCGGGTGAAGCTTTCTTT.